Following are 10 T cell receptor beta chains from one sample sequenced in a study of response to subunit inactivated influenza vaccine. Each CDR3 protein is one row after TCRdb ran MiXCR on the RT-PCR reads. Of around 760,000 distinct CDR3 sequences listed, more than 11% are singletons. Sequences were derived from PBMCs from blood, sampled around two weeks before vaccination. The receptors come from a man in his fifties who received an inactivated influenza vaccine.

This chain uses TRBV10-3 with TRBJ2-4, with TRBD2 as a possible D gene (6 bases). The V and J ends lost 0 bases and 2 bases respectively, with 11 bases between them. The CDR3 runs to 16 residues. Germline CDR1 reads ENHRY; CDR2 reads SYGVKD. The CDR3: CAISESIRETKNIQYF. The CDR3 nucleotides read TGTGCCATCAGTGAGTCGATCCGGGAGACCAAAAACATTCAGTACTTC.

The chain carries TRBV5-6 and TRBJ2-7; D is unresolved. This CDR3 has 14 residues. The V end was cut by 2 bases, the J end by 6 bases, with 15 bases between. The germline CDR1 and CDR2 sequences are SGHDT and YYEEEE. CDR3 amino acids: CASSLRRPPIEQYF. The CDR3 DNA reads as TGTGCCAGCAGCTTAAGACGGCCGCCTATCGAGCAGTACTTC.

This clonotype was recorded a few times. The genes are TRBV15 and TRBJ2-1, with D unclear. CDR1 and CDR2 (germline): LNHNV, YYDKDF (reference sequence). This CDR3 has 14 amino acids. Deletions cut 0 bases from V and 8 bases from J, with 11 bases between. The CDR3 DNA reads TGTGCCACCAGCAGAGATTTTGGCGGCTATGAGCAGTTCTTC. This translates into CATSRDFGGYEQFF.

This clonotype was detected many times. The chain combines TRBV29-1 with TRBJ2-1, with D uncertain. From germline, CDR1 is SQVTM and CDR2 ANQGSEA. The CDR3 runs to 11 residues. With 2 bases removed from V and 9 bases from J, the gap between germline ends came to 8 bases. The CDR3: CSVESGLEQFF. In DNA, the CDR3 is TGCAGCGTTGAATCCGGGCTTGAGCAGTTCTTC.

J is TRBJ2-7 and V is TRBV9; 7 bases line up with TRBD1. With 0 bases clipped from V and 6 bases from J, the junction kept 6 bases outside the gene matches. Germline lookup yields CDR1 SGDLS and CDR2 YYNGEE. The CDR3 spans 14 residues. CDR3 in DNA: TGTGCCAGCAGCGTAGGACTGACAGGGCGCGAGCAGTACTTC. The encoded protein is CASSVGLTGREQYF.

This clonotype has a handful of counts. The chain couples TRBV20-1 to TRBJ2-5; 14 nucleotides agree with TRBD2. Germline trimming cut 1 base from V and 1 base from J; bases unmatched to any gene: 2. Per the germline V gene, CDR1 is DFQATT and CDR2 is SNEGSKA (reference sequence). This CDR3 region has 16 residues. Here the CDR3 reads CSARGLAGGFQETQYF. CDR3 sequence (DNA): TGCAGTGCTAGAGGACTAGCGGGGGGGTTCCAAGAGACCCAGTACTTC.

V is TRBV20-1 and J is TRBJ2-3; D gene unclear. The germline V gene has CDR1 DFQATT and CDR2 SNEGSKA (reference sequence). This CDR3 comprises 12 residues. V lost 3 bases to trimming and J lost 2 bases, with 6 bases between them. CDR3 protein: CSASLLTDTQYF. The CDR3, as DNA: TGCAGTGCTAGTCTCCTCACAGATACGCAGTATTTT.

The chain uses TRBV12-3 or TRBV12-4 and TRBJ2-5; D unresolved. Trimming shortened V by 3 bases and J by 11 bases, and 16 bases separated the two germline ends. CDR3 length equals 13 residues. The CDR3 is CASSLALPAGQYF. The CDR3 coding sequence is TGTGCCAGCAGTTTGGCCCTCCCCGCCGGGCAGTACTTC.

About this clonotype: Because the CDR3 is missing its conserved closing phenylalanine or tryptophan, this is likely a read error. This chain's CDR3 is CAISSTLGCWVLFC. DNA of the CDR3: TGTGCCATCAGCTCCACCCTGGGCTGTTGGGTGCTGTTTTGT. The V and J genes are TRBV5-4 and TRBJ2-2; D gene ambiguous. The CDR3 is 14 amino acids. The germline CDR1 and CDR2 sequences are SGHNT and YYREEE (reference sequence).

This chain uses TRBV20-1 with TRBJ2-3; possibly TRBD2 for D (6 bases). With 0 bases removed from V and 5 bases from J, the gap between germline ends came to 12 bases. Germline V gene lookup returns CDR1 DFQATT and CDR2 SNEGSKA (reference sequence). This CDR3 has 14 residues. CDR3 residues: CSAREGRGGDTQYF. The CDR3 coding sequence is TGCAGTGCTAGAGAAGGCCGGGGAGGAGATACGCAGTATTTT.